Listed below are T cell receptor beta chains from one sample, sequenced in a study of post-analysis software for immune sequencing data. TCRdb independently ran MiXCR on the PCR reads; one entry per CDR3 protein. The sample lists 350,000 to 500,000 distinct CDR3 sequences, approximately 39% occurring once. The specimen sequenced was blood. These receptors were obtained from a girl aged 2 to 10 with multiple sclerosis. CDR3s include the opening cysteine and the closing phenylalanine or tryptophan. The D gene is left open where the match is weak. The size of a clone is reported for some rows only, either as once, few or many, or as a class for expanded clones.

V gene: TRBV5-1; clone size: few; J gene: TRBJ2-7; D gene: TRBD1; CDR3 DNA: TGCGCCAGCAGCGCCGCCGGGACAGACTCCTACGAGCAGTACTTC; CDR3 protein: CASSAAGTDSYEQYF
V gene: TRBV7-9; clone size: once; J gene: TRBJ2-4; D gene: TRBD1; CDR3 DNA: TGTGCCAGCAGCTTAGTAGGGCAGGGGGCGAGGGCCAAAAACATTCAGTACTTC; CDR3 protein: CASSLVGQGARAKNIQYF
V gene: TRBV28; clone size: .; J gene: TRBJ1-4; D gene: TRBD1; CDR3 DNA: TGTGCCAGCAGTTTCAAATGGGCAGGGGGCTATAATGAAAAACTGTTTTTT; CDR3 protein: CASSFKWAGGYNEKLFF
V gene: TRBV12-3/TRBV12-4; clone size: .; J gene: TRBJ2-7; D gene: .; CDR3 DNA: TGTGCCAGCAGTTCCGCAATAATCCACGAGCAGTACTTC; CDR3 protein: CASSSAIIHEQYF
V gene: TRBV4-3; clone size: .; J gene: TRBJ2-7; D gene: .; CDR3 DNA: TGCGCCAGCAGCCAAGATCTGGAACGCCAGTACGAGCAGTACTTC; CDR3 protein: CASSQDLERQYEQYF
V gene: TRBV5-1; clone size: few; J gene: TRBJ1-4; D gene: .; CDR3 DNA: TGCGCCAGCAGCTTTCGTCCCAATGAAAAACTGTTTTTT; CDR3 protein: CASSFRPNEKLFF
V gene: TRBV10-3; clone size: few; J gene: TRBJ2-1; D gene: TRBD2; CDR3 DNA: TGTGCCATCACGGCGGGAGAAGGGCATGAGCAGTTCTTC; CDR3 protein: CAITAGEGHEQFF
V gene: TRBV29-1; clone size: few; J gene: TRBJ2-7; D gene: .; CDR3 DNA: TGCAGCGTTGTCCCTCGGAACAGACCTTACGAGCAGTACTTC; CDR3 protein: CSVVPRNRPYEQYF
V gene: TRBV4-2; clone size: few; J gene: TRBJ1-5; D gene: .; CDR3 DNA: TGTGCCAGCAGCCAACTCCATCAGGGGAATCAGCCCCAGCATTTT; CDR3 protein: CASSQLHQGNQPQHF
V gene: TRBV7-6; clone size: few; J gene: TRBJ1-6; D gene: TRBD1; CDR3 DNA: TGTGCCAGCAGCCCAAGACAGGGTATAGGTTCACCCCTCCACTTT; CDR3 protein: CASSPRQGIGSPLHF
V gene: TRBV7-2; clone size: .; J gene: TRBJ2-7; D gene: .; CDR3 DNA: TGTGCCAGCAGCAACGCCCGGGACTTATCCTACGGGCAGTACTTC; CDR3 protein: CASSNARDLSYGQYF
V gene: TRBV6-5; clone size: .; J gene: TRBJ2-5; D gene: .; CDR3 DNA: TGTGCCGGCAGTTACTCGGGGTGGGAGACCCAGTACTTC; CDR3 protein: CAGSYSGWETQYF
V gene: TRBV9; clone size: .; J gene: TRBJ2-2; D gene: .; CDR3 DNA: TGTGCCAGCAGCGTAGAACCTTCTAAGAACACCGGGGAGCTGTTTTTT; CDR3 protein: CASSVEPSKNTGELFF
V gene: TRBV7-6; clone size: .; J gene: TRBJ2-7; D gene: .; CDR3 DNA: TGTGCCAGCAGCTTATACGGGTTTACCTACGAGCAGTACTTC; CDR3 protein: CASSLYGFTYEQYF
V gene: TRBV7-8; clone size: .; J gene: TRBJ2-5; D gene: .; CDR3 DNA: TGTGCCAGCAGCCCCCAAGGGCCGATAGGGGGGGAGACCCAGTACTTC; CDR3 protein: CASSPQGPIGGETQYF
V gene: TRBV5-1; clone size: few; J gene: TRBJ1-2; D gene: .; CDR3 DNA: TGCGCCAGCAGCTTGGCCGGGGGATCTGGCTACACCTTC; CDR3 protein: CASSLAGGSGYTF
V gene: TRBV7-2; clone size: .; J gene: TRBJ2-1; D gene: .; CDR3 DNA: TGTGCCAGCAGCTTAGCGAGACGGGGAGAGACCCAGTTCTTC; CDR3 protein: CASSLARRGETQFF
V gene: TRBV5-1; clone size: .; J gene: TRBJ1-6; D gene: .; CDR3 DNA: TGCGCCAGCAGCCTTCAGGAATCTAATTCACCCCTCCACTTT; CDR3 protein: CASSLQESNSPLHF
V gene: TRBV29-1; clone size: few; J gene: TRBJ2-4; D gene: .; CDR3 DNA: TGCAGCGTTGCGGGCGGGACGATCGGCAAAAACATTCAGTACTTC; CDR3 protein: CSVAGGTIGKNIQYF
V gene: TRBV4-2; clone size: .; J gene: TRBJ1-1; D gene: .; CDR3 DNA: TGTGCCAGCAGCCAAGGGGTTGTGGGAAGGCTCTCGTTCAAGAACACTGAAGCTTTCTTT; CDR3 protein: CASSQGVVGRLSFKNTEAFF
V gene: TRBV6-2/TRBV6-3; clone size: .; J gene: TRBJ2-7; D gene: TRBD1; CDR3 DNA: TGTGCCAGCAGTGCCACAGGGGGCGGCCTCTACGAGCAGTACTTC; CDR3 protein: CASSATGGGLYEQYF
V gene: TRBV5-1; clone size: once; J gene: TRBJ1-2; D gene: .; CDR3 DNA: TGCGCCAGCGCCTCGGAAGATGGCTACACCTTC; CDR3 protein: CASASEDGYTF
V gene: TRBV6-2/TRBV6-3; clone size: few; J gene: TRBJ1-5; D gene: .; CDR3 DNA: TGTGCCAGCAGTTACAAAGGGACACGAGATCAGCCCCAGCATTTT; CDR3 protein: CASSYKGTRDQPQHF
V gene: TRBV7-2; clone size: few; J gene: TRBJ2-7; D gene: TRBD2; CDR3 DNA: TGTGCCAGCAGCTTATTCGCATCAGCGGGAGGGAAGTACGAGCAGTACTTC; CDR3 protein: CASSLFASAGGKYEQYF
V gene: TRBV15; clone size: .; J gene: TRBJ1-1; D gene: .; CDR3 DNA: TGTGCCACCAGCAGTACATTCTCCGGGCGTTTGAACACTGAAGCTTTCTTT; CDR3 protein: CATSSTFSGRLNTEAFF
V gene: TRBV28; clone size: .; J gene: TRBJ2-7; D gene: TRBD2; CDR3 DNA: TGTGCCAGCAGTTTGGCGGGAGGCCTGAGCTCCTACGAGCAGTACTTC; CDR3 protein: CASSLAGGLSSYEQYF
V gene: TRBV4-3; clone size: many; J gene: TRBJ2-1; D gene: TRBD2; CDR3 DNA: TGCGCCAGCAGCCACGAGCAAAGCGGGGGCAATGAGCAGTTCTTC; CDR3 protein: CASSHEQSGGNEQFF
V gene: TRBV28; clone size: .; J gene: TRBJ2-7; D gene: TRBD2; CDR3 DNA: TGTGCCAGCAGTTTATCGACTAGCGGGAGCTCCTACAATGAGCAGTACTTC; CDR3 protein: CASSLSTSGSSYNEQYF
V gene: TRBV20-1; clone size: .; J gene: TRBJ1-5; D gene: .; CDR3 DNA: TGCAGTGCTAGAGAGTCCACAGAGGATCAGCCCCAGCATTTT; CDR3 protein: CSARESTEDQPQHF
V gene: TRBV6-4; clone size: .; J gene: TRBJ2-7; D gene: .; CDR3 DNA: TGTGCCAGCATTAAAACAGGGTCCCACGAAGGATACGAGCAGTACTTC; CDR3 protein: CASIKTGSHEGYEQYF
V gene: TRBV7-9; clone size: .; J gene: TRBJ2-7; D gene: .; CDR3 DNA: TGTGCCAGCAGCTTAGTTGTTGGGTCCACCGAGCAGTACTTC; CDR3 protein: CASSLVVGSTEQYF
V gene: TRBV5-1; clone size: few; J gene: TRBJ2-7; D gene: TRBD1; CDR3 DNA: TGCGCCAGCAGCACGGGACAGGAATATTCCTACGAGCAGTACTTC; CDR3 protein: CASSTGQEYSYEQYF
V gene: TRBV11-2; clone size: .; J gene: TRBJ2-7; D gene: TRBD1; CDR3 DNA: TGTGCCAGCAGAAACCCCGGGACAGGGGCCAACTCCTACGAGCAGTACTTC; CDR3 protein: CASRNPGTGANSYEQYF
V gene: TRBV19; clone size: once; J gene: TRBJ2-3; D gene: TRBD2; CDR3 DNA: TGTGCCAGTAGTGAAGTAGCGGGAGCGGGAGATACGCAGTATTTT; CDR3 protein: CASSEVAGAGDTQYF
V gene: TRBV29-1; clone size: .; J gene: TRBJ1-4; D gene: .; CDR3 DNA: TGCAGCGCCGTAGGACACCATAATGAAAAACTGTTTTTT; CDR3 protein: CSAVGHHNEKLFF
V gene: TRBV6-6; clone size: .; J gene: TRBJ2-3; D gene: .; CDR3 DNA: TGTACCAGCAGCCTCAGCACAGATACGCAGTATTTT; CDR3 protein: CTSSLSTDTQYF
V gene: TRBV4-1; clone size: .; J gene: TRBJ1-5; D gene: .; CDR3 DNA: TGCGCCAGCAGCCAGAACGGAGGCCCGTGGGGGCCCCAGCATTTT; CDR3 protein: CASSQNGGPWGPQHF
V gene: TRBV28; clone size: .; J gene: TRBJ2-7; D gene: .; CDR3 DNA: TGTGCCAGCAGTTTCAGCCCGTCCGGCTACGAGCAGTACTTC; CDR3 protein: CASSFSPSGYEQYF
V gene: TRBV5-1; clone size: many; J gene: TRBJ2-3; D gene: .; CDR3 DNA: TGCGCCAGCAGCTTGGCCTCGGATACGCAGTATTTT; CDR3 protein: CASSLASDTQYF
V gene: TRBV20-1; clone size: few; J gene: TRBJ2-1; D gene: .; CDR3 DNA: TGCAGTGCTAGAAAGAGCTCCTACAATGAGCAGTTCTTC; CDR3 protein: CSARKSSYNEQFF
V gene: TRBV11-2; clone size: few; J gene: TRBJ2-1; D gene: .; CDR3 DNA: TGTGCCAGCAGCTTCGGACTCCGCGATGGTGAGCAGTTCTTC; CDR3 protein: CASSFGLRDGEQFF
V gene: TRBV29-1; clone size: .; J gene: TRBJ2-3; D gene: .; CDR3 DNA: TGCAGCGTTGAAATATATTCGATCCCGTATTTT; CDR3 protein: CSVEIYSIPYF
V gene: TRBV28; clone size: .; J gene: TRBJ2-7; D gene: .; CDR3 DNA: TGTGCCAGCAGTTGGTCCTACGAGCAGTACTTC; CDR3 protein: CASSWSYEQYF
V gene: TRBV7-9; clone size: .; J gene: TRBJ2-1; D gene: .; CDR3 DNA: TGTGCCAGCAACTTAGGCAATGAGCAGTTCTTC; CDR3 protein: CASNLGNEQFF
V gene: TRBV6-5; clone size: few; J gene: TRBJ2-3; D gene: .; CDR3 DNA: TGTGCCAGCACCAACGACGCGTCGGATACGCAGTATTTT; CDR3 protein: CASTNDASDTQYF
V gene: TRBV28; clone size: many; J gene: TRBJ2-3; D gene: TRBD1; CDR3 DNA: TGTGCCACCATAGGGACAGGAACAGATACGCAGTATTTT; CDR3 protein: CATIGTGTDTQYF
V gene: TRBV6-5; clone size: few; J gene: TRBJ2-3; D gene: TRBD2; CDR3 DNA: TGTGCCAGCAGTTACTTGTTCCCCCCCGGGAGGGCAGATACGCAGTATTTT; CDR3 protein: CASSYLFPPGRADTQYF